This is a list of T cell receptor beta chains from one sample in a study of T cell responses to AZD1222 COVID-19 vaccine. The data were produced by immunoSEQ multiplex PCR, yet TCRdb's version contains in-frame clones alone and is incomplete. This sample carries about 150,000 clones, around 90% of them seen once, and the ten largest clones take around 2.9%. Sample: peripheral blood, taken 28 days after the second AZD1222 dose. The receptors were sampled from an adult who received the AZD1222 COVID-19 vaccine. CDR3s include the opening cysteine and the closing phenylalanine or tryptophan. D genes are given only for firm matches. The size field is filled for only some rows; it gives once, few, many or a size class.

TRBV6-5	NA	TRBJ1-3	NA	TGTGCCAGCAGTTACTCGGGCCGTTCTGGAAACACCATATATTTT	CASSYSGRSGNTIYF
TRBV5-1	NA	TRBJ1-1	TRBD1	TGCGCCAGCAGCCCCGGACAGGGATTGAACACTGAAGCTTTCTTT	CASSPGQGLNTEAFF
TRBV11-2	NA	TRBJ1-3	NA	TGTGCCAGCAGCCTAGGAGGAGGACTGACAAACACCATATATTTT	CASSLGGGLTNTIYF
TRBV5-4	NA	TRBJ2-7	TRBD2	TGTGCCAGCAGCTTAAGACTAGCGTCCTCCTACGAGCAGTACTTC	CASSLRLASSYEQYF
TRBV10-1	NA	TRBJ2-1	TRBD1	TGCGCCAGCAGTCCTGGGTTGGGGGACAGGCGGTTTGATGAGCAGTTCTTC	CASSPGLGDRRFDEQFF
TRBV7-9	NA	TRBJ2-1	NA	TGTGCCAGCAGCTTAGAGGTACAGGGAGGGTGGAATGAGCAGTTCTTC	CASSLEVQGGWNEQFF
TRBV12-5	NA	TRBJ2-5	TRBD2	TGTGCTAGTGGTTTGGATTTAGCGGGAGGGCGAGAGACCCAGTACTTC	CASGLDLAGGRETQYF
TRBV4-2	NA	TRBJ1-5	NA	TGTGCCAGCAGCCAAGGCAGCAATCAGCCCCAGCATTTT	CASSQGSNQPQHF
TRBV11-1	NA	TRBJ2-2	TRBD2	TGTGCCAGCAGCTTCCTAGCGGGAAAAGGCACCGGGGAGCTGTTTTTT	CASSFLAGKGTGELFF
TRBV10-3	NA	TRBJ2-7	NA	TGTGCCATCAGGGGGGACACGAACTCTTACGAGCAGTACTTC	CAIRGDTNSYEQYF
TRBV10-3	NA	TRBJ2-5	NA	TGTGCCATCAAGGGTGGAGGGGAGACCCAGTACTTC	CAIKGGGETQYF
TRBV28	NA	TRBJ1-4	NA	TGTGCCAGCAGTTTATCTGGGGCCAAAATGGGGAAACTGTTTTTT	CASSLSGAKMGKLFF
TRBV24-1	NA	TRBJ2-3	TRBD1	TGTGCCACCAGTGGACTTGTGGACAGGGTATTTTACACAGATACGCAGTATTTT	CATSGLVDRVFYTDTQYF
TRBV9	NA	TRBJ2-3	NA	TGTGCCAGCAGCGCAGGGATGGGAACAGATACGCAGTATTTT	CASSAGMGTDTQYF
TRBV14	NA	TRBJ2-2	NA	TGTGCCAGCAGCCAGATCAGGGGCACCGGGGAGCTGTTTTTT	CASSQIRGTGELFF
TRBV6-5	NA	TRBJ2-5	NA	TGTGCCAGCACAGACCCTTGGAGTGGGGCTGAGACCCAGTACTTC	CASTDPWSGAETQYF
TRBV5-6	NA	TRBJ2-5	TRBD1	TGTGCCAGCAGCTCCGGACAGGGGAGAGGGGAGACCCAGTACTTC	CASSSGQGRGETQYF
TRBV6-5	NA	TRBJ2-7	TRBD1	TGTGCCAGCAGTTACGTTGGGACAGGGGTCGAGCAGTACTTC	CASSYVGTGVEQYF
TRBV3-1/TRBV3-2	NA	TRBJ1-2	NA	TGTGCCAGCAGCCAATCCGAACGGCACTTCTTC	CASSQSERHFF
TRBV25-1	NA	TRBJ1-1	TRBD1	TGTGCCAGCAGTGGTCGGGGCGGGACAGGGAACACTGAAGCTTTCTTT	CASSGRGGTGNTEAFF
TRBV9	once	TRBJ2-3	NA	TGTGCCAGCAGCGTAGGGGGCCTAGTTCTGTCCACAGATACGCAGTATTTT	CASSVGGLVLSTDTQYF
TRBV6-5	NA	TRBJ2-7	NA	TGTGCCAGTTCGCTAGACCCCCCAGGCTACGAGCAGTACTTC	CASSLDPPGYEQYF
TRBV5-1	few	TRBJ1-6	NA	TGCGCCAGCAGCTTGGGGGTCCAAGGAAAGGGTGATTCACCCCTCCACTTT	CASSLGVQGKGDSPLHF
TRBV28	NA	TRBJ1-3	TRBD1	TGTGCCAGCAGTTTGAGGGACAGGGCATGGTCTGGAAACACCATATATTTT	CASSLRDRAWSGNTIYF
TRBV3-1/TRBV3-2	NA	TRBJ2-1	NA	TGTGCCAGCAGCCAAGTTAGAGTCAATGAGCAGTTCTTC	CASSQVRVNEQFF
TRBV2	NA	TRBJ1-4	NA	TGTGCCAGCAGCGCCGGTCTCGTTGAAAAACTGTTTTTT	CASSAGLVEKLFF
TRBV15	NA	TRBJ1-2	TRBD1	TGTGCCACCAGCCCCCGGGACAGGGGCCGGCGAGGCTACACCTTC	CATSPRDRGRRGYTF
TRBV6-5	NA	TRBJ1-1	TRBD1	TGTGCCAGCAGGCGTACAGGGGGGACTGAAGCTTTCTTT	CASRRTGGTEAFF
TRBV10-3	NA	TRBJ1-1	TRBD1	TGTGCCACTGTACAGGGGTCTGAAATGAACACTGAAGCTTTCTTT	CATVQGSEMNTEAFF
TRBV7-9	NA	TRBJ1-1	NA	TGTGCCAGCAGCTTAGACGTTTTTGAAGCTTTCTTT	CASSLDVFEAFF
TRBV24-1	NA	TRBJ1-2	NA	TGTGCCACCAGCGCCGAATGGGGGGGCTACACCTTC	CATSAEWGGYTF
TRBV27	NA	TRBJ1-2	NA	TGTGCCAGCAGTCCCCAGAAGGGCTACACCTTC	CASSPQKGYTF
TRBV4-1	NA	TRBJ1-3	NA	TGCGCCAGCAGCCAAGATAGATCAGGGTCGGGAAACACCATATATTTT	CASSQDRSGSGNTIYF
TRBV24-1	NA	TRBJ1-1	NA	TGTGCCACCAGTTTCCCGCCCGGCGGAGACACTGAAGCTTTCTTT	CATSFPPGGDTEAFF
TRBV19	NA	TRBJ2-7	NA	TGTGCCAGTAGTATATCAGTTTTGGGCGAGCAGTACTTC	CASSISVLGEQYF
TRBV24-1	NA	TRBJ2-5	TRBD2	TGTGCCACCACCCTTTGGACTAGCGGCACACCGGAAGAGACCCAGTACTTC	CATTLWTSGTPEETQYF
TRBV2	NA	TRBJ2-1	TRBD2	TGTGCCACGACACGACTAGCGGAATACAATGAGCAGTTCTTC	CATTRLAEYNEQFF
TRBV2	once	TRBJ2-1	NA	TGTGCCAGCAAAGTCACTAGCTCCTACAATGAGCAGTTCTTC	CASKVTSSYNEQFF
TRBV14	NA	TRBJ1-1	NA	TGTGCCAGCAGCCAATACACCGGGAATACTGAAGCTTTCTTT	CASSQYTGNTEAFF
TRBV10-2	NA	TRBJ1-3	TRBD1	TGCGCCAGCAGGGGGACAGGACACTCTGGAAACACCATATATTTT	CASRGTGHSGNTIYF
TRBV14	NA	TRBJ1-1	TRBD1	TGTGCCAGCAGCCAAGAGACAGGGGGGATACTCATGAACACTGAAGCTTTCTTT	CASSQETGGILMNTEAFF
TRBV7-6	NA	TRBJ1-3	NA	TGTGCCAGCAGCTTAGGGACTCCTCGCTCTGGAAACACCATATATTTT	CASSLGTPRSGNTIYF
TRBV5-4	NA	TRBJ2-7	NA	TGTGCCAGCAGCTCCGGGACCCCCGCGTCCTACGAGCAGTACTTC	CASSSGTPASYEQYF
TRBV15	NA	TRBJ2-2	NA	TGTGCCACCAGCAGAGCGAACACCGGGGAGCTGTTTTTT	CATSRANTGELFF
TRBV25-1	NA	TRBJ1-2	NA	TGTGCCAGCAGGGAGGGTGGCTCTGGCTACACCTTC	CASREGGSGYTF
TRBV29-1	NA	TRBJ2-1	NA	TGCAGCGGTGAGTGGGACGGCCTTTACAATGAGCAGTTCTTC	CSGEWDGLYNEQFF
TRBV7-9	NA	TRBJ2-6	TRBD2	TGTGCCAGCAGCCCCAGCGGGGGTTCTTCTGGGGCCAACGTCCTGACTTTC	CASSPSGGSSGANVLTF
TRBV4-2	few	TRBJ1-5	NA	TGTGCCAGCAGCCCAGGCGCGGGGGATGGTCAGCCCCAGCATTTT	CASSPGAGDGQPQHF
TRBV6-5	NA	TRBJ1-5	TRBD1	TGTGCCAGCAGCCGGACAGGGGGCAATCAGCCCCAGCATTTT	CASSRTGGNQPQHF
TRBV9	once	TRBJ1-1	TRBD1	TGTGCCAGCAGCCCAACGACAGGGGTGAACACTGAAGCTTTCTTT	CASSPTTGVNTEAFF
TRBV7-9	NA	TRBJ2-7	TRBD2	TGTGCCAGCAACATAGCGGGGAGCTCCTACGAGCAGTACTTC	CASNIAGSSYEQYF
TRBV19	NA	TRBJ2-7	TRBD2	TGTGCCAGTCCGCTTAGCGGGAGCCTCTCCTACGAGCAGTACTTC	CASPLSGSLSYEQYF
TRBV7-8	NA	TRBJ2-2	NA	TGTGCCAGCAGCTTAGGTTTGAACACCGGGGAGCTGTTTTTT	CASSLGLNTGELFF
TRBV19	NA	TRBJ1-3	NA	TGTGCCAGTAGTGCCGACTGGGAAGCCTCTGGAAACACCATATATTTT	CASSADWEASGNTIYF
TRBV3-1/TRBV3-2	NA	TRBJ1-4	NA	TGTGCCAGCAGCCAACAGGCAACTAATGAAAAACTGTTTTTT	CASSQQATNEKLFF
TRBV25-1	NA	TRBJ1-4	NA	TGTGCCAGCCGAGGGGAGCTAACTAATGAAAAACTGTTTTTT	CASRGELTNEKLFF
TRBV29-1	once	TRBJ1-2	NA	TGCAGCGTCAGGGGCAATGGAGGCTACACCTTC	CSVRGNGGYTF
TRBV7-2	NA	TRBJ2-1	NA	TGTGCCAGCAGCTCGCTTCTAGAAAATGAGCAGTTCTTC	CASSSLLENEQFF
TRBV7-2	once	TRBJ1-1	NA	TGTGCCAGCAGCTTAGCGGGCGGGTTTGAAGCTTTCTTT	CASSLAGGFEAFF
TRBV11-2	NA	TRBJ2-7	NA	TGTGCCAGCAGCCCCTTCTGGCCTTCCTCTTGGGAGCAGTACTTC	CASSPFWPSSWEQYF